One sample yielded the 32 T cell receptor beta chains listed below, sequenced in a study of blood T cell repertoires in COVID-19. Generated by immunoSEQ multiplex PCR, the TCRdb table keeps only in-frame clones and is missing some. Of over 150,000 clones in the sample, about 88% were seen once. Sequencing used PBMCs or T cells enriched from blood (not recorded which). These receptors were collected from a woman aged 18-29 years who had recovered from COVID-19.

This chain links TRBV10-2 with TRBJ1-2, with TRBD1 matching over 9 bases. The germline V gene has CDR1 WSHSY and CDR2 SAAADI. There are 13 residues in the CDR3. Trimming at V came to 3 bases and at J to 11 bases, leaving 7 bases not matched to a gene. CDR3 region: CASSELDRGRYTF. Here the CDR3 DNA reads TGCGCCAGCAGTGAATTAGACAGGGGGAGATACACCTTC.

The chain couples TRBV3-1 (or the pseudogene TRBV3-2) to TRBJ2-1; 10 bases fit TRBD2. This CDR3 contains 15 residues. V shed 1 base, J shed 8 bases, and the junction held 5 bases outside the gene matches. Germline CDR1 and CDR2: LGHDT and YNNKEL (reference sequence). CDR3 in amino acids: CASSQGLAGVYEQFF. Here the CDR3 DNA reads TGTGCCAGCAGCCAAGGCCTAGCGGGGGTCTATGAGCAGTTCTTC.

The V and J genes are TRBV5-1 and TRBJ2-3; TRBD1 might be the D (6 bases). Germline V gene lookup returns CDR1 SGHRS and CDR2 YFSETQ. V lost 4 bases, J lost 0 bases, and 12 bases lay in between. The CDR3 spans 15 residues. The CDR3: CASSLTGTSTDTQYF. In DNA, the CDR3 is TGCGCCAGCAGCCTGACAGGAACTAGCACAGATACGCAGTATTTT.

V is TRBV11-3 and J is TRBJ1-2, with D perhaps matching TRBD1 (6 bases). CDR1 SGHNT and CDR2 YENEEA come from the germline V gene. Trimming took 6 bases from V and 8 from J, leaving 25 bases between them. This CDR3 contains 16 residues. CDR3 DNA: TGTGCCAGCAGTCAGAGGAAAGCGGGGGCCCGTCGAGGCTACACCTTC. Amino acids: CASSQRKAGARRGYTF.

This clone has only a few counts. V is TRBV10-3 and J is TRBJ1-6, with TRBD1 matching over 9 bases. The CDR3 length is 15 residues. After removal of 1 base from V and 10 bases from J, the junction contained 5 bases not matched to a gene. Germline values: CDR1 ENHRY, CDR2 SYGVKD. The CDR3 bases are TGTGCCATCAGTGAGTGGGACAGGGTAGGGTCACCCCTCCACTTT. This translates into CAISEWDRVGSPLHF.

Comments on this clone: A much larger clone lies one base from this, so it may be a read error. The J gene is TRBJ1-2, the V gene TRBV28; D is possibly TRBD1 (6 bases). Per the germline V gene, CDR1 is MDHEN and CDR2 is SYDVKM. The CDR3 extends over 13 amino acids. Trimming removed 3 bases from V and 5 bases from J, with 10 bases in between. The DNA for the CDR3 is TGTGCCAGCAGTTTTACAGGGAAATATGGCTACACCTTC. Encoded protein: CASSFTGKYGYTF.

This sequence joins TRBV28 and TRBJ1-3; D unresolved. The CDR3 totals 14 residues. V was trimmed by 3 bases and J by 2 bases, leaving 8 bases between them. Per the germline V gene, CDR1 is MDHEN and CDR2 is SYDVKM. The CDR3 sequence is CASSFFAAGNTIYF. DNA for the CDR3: TGTGCCAGCAGTTTCTTTGCGGCTGGAAACACCATATATTTT. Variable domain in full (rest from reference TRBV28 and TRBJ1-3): DVKVTQSSRYLVKRTGEKVFLECVQDMDHENMFWYRQDPGLGLRLIYFSYDVKMKEKGDIPEGYSVSREKKERFSLILESASTNQTSMYLCASSFFAAGNTIYFGEGSWLTVV.

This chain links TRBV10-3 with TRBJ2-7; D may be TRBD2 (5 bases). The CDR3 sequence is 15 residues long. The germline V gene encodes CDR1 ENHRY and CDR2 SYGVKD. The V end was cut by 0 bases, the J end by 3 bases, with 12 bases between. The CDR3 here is CAISESIGVRYEQYF. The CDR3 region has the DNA TGTGCCATCAGTGAGTCGATCGGGGTCCGCTACGAGCAGTACTTC.

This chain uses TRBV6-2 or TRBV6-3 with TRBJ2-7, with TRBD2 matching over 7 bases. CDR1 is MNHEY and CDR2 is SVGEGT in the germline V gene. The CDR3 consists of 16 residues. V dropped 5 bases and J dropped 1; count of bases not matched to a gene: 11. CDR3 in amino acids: CASSDRGRALSYEQYF. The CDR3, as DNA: TGTGCCAGCAGTGACCGTGGGAGGGCCCTATCCTACGAGCAGTACTTC.

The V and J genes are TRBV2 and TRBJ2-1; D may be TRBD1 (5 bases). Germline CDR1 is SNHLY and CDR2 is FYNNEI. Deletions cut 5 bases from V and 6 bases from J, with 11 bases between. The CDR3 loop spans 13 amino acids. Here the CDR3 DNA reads TGTGCCAGCAGTCCCGACAGCTTCAATGAGCAGTTCTTC. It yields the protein CASSPDSFNEQFF.

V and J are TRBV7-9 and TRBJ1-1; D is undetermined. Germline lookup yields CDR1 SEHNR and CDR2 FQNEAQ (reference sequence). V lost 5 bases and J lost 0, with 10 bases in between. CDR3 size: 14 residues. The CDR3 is CASSAIELNTEAFF. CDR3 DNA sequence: TGTGCCAGCAGCGCGATTGAACTGAACACTGAAGCTTTCTTT.

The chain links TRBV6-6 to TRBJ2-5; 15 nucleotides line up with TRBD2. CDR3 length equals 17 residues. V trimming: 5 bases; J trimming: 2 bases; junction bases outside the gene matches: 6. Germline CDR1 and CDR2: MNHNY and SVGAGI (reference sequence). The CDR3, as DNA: TGTGCCAGCAGTCGGACTAGCGGGGGGGTCTATCAAGAGACCCAGTACTTC. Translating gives CASSRTSGGVYQETQYF.

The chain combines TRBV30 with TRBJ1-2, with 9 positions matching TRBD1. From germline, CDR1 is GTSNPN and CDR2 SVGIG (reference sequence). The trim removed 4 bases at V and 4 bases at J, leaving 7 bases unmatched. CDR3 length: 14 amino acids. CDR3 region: CAWTKDRGLYGYTF. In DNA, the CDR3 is TGTGCCTGGACGAAGGACAGGGGCCTCTATGGCTACACCTTC.

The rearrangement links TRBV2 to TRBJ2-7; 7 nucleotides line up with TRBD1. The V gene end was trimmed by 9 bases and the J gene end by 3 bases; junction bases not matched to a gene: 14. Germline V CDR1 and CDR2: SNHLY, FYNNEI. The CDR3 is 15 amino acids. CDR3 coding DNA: TGTGCCAGTAAGACAACACCCTCAGGGGGCTACGAGCAGTACTTC. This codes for CASKTTPSGGYEQYF.

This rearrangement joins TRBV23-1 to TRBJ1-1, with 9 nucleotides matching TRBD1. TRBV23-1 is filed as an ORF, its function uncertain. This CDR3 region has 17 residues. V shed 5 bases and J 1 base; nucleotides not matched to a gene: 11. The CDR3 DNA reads TGCGCCAGCAGTGACTGGACAGGGGACGGTCCGAACACTGAAGCTTTCTTT. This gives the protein CASSDWTGDGPNTEAFF.

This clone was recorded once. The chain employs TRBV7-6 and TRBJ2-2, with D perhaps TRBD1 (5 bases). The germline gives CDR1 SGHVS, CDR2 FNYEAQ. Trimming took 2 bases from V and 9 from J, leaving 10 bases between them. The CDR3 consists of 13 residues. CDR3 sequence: CASSLNSGWELFF. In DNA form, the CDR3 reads TGTGCCAGCAGCTTAAATTCAGGGTGGGAGCTGTTTTTT.

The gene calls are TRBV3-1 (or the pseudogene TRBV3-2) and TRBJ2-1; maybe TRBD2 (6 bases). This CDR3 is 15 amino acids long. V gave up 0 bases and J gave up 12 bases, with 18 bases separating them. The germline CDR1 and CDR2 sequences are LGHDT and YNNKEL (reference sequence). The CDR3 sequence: CASSQDFGGGQGQFF. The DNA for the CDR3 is TGTGCCAGCAGCCAAGATTTCGGTGGAGGGCAGGGGCAGTTCTTC.

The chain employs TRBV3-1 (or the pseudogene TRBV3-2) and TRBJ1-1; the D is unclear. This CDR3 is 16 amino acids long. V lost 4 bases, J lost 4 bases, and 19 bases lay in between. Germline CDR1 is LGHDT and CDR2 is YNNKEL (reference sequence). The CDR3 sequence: CASSPLSPVLLTEAFF. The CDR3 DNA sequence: TGTGCCAGCAGCCCGCTCTCTCCCGTCCTACTCACTGAAGCTTTCTTT.

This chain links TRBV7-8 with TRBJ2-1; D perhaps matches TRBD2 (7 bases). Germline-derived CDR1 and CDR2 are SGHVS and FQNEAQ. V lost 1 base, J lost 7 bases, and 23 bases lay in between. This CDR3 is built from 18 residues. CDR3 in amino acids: CASSLGGRGGTKRNEQFF. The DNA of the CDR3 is TGTGCCAGCAGCTTAGGGGGACGGGGAGGGACAAAAAGGAATGAGCAGTTCTTC.

The DNA for the CDR3 is TGTGCCAGCAGCTTGTCCCGAGGTGAGGTACCCTACGAGCAGTACTTC. As protein: CASSLSRGEVPYEQYF. The chain uses TRBV5-6 and TRBJ2-7; D call uncertain. V lost 1 base and J lost 2, with 16 bases in between. Looked up from germline, CDR1 is SGHDT and CDR2 is YYEEEE. This CDR3 contains 16 residues.

Written as DNA, the CDR3 is TGCGCCAGCAGTCATAGGGGCCGGGGGTCACCCCTCCACTTT. This sequence encodes CASSHRGRGSPLHF. The chain carries TRBV23-1 and TRBJ1-6; maybe TRBD1 (5 bases). TRBV23-1 is noted as an ORF with a role that remains uncertain. The V and J ends lost 3 bases and 10 bases respectively, with 13 bases between them. The CDR3 is made up of 14 amino acids.

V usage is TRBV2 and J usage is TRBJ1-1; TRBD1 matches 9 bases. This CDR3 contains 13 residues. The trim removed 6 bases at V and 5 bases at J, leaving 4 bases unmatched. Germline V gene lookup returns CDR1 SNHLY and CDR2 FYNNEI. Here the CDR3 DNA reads TGTGCCAGCAGCCACAGGGGGCGGACTGAAGCTTTCTTT. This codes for CASSHRGRTEAFF.

CDR3 sequence: CASSLPGQGKDEQFF. DNA of the CDR3: TGTGCCAGCAGTCTACCCGGACAGGGGAAGGATGAGCAGTTCTTC. The J gene is TRBJ2-1, the V gene TRBV6-2 or TRBV6-3, with 9 bases lining up with TRBD1. Trimming removed 5 bases from V and 8 bases from J; junction bases left unmatched: 10. The CDR3 has 15 amino acids. Germline CDR1 is MNHEY and CDR2 is SVGEGT.

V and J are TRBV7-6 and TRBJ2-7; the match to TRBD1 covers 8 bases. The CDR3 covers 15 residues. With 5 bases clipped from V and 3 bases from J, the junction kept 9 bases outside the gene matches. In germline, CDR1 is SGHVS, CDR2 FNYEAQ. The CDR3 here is CASSLGQGVFYEQYF. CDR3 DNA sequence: TGTGCCAGCAGCCTTGGACAGGGAGTATTCTACGAGCAGTACTTC. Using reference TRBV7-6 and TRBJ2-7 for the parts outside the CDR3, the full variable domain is GAGVSQSPRYKVTKRGQDVALRCDPISGHVSLYWYRQALGQGPEFLTYFNYEAQQDKSGLPNDRFSAERPEGSISTLTIQRTEQRDSAMYRCASSLGQGVFYEQYFGPGTRLTVT.

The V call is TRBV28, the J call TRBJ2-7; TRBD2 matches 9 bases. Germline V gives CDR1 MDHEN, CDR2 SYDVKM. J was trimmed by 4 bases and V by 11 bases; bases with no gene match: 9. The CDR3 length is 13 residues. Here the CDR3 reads CACGGGRAYEQYF. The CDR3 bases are TGTGCCTGTGGGGGCGGGAGGGCTTACGAGCAGTACTTC. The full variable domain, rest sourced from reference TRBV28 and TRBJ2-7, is DVKVTQSSRYLVKRTGEKVFLECVQDMDHENMFWYRQDPGLGLRLIYFSYDVKMKEKGDIPEGYSVSREKKERFSLILESASTNQTSMYLCACGGGRAYEQYFGPGTRLTVT.

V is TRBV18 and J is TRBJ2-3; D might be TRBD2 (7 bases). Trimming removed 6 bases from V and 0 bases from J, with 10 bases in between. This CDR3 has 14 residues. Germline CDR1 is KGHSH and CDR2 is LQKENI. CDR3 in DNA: TGTGCCAGCTCTGGCGGGGGCAGCACAGATACGCAGTATTTT. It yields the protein CASSGGGSTDTQYF.

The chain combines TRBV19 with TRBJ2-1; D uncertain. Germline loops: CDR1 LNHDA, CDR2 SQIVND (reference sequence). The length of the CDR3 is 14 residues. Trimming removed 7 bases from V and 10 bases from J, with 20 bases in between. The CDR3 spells CASTHGVPYGEQFF. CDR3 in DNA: TGTGCCAGTACCCACGGAGTCCCTTATGGCGAGCAGTTCTTC.

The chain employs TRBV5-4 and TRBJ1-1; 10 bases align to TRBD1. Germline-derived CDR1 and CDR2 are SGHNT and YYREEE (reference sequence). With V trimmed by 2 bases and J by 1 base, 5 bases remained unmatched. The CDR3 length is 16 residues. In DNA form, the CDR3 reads TGTGCCAGCAGCTTTAGGACAGGGGGATGGAACACTGAAGCTTTCTTT. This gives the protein CASSFRTGGWNTEAFF.

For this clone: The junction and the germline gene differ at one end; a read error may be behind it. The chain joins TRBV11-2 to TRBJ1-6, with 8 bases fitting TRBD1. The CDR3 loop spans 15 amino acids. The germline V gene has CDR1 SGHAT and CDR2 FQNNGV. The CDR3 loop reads CASSDPGQAYSLLHF. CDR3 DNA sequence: TGTGCCAGCAGCGACCCGGGACAGGCGTATTCACTCCTCCACTTT.

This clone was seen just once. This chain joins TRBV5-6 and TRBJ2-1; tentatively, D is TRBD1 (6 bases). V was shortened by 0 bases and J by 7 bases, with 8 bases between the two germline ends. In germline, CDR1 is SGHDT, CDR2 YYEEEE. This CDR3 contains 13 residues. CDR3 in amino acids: CASSLGTANEQFF. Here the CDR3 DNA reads TGTGCCAGCAGCTTGGGGACAGCGAATGAGCAGTTCTTC.

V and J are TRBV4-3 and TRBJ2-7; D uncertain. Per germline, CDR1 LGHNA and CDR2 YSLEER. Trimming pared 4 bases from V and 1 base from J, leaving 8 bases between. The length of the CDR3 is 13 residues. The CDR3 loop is CASSPLLSYEQYF. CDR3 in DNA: TGCGCCAGCAGCCCCCTTTTATCCTACGAGCAGTACTTC.

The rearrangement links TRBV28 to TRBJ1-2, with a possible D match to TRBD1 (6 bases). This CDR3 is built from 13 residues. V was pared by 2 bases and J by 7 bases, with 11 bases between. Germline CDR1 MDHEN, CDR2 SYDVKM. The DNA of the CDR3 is TGTGCCAGCAGTTTAGGGGGCTTCGGTGGCTACACCTTC. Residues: CASSLGGFGGYTF.